These T cell receptor beta chains were read from a single sample in a study of T-cell reconstitution after alpha-beta-depleted transplantation in children. MiXCR, run by TCRdb on the PCR reads, gives a single entry per CDR3 protein. The profile shows a few hundred thousand distinct CDR3 sequences, 25% to 30% of them singletons. The source was PBMCs, collected before TCRalphabeta/CD19-depleted stem cell transplant. These receptors originate from a boy under two years old with Wiskott-Aldrich syndrome, due to receive a stem cell transplant. Each CDR3 is given with its conserved first and last residue. D genes are given only for firm matches. The size of a clone is reported for some rows only, either as once, few or many, or as a class for expanded clones.

V	J	size	D	CDR3	DNA
TRBV5-1	TRBJ2-7	-	TRBD2	CASSPGTSGSSYEQYF	TGCGCCAGCAGCCCCGGGACTAGCGGGAGCTCCTACGAGCAGTACTTC
TRBV7-8	TRBJ1-1	-	TRBD1	CASSPVGQTNTEAFF	TGTGCCAGCAGCCCGGTGGGACAGACGAACACTGAAGCTTTCTTT
TRBV24-1	TRBJ2-1	few	TRBD2	CATSDGGLGNEQFF	TGTGCCACCAGTGATGGGGGACTAGGCAATGAGCAGTTCTTC
TRBV12-3/TRBV12-4	TRBJ2-7	-	-	CASSTRTGPYEQYF	TGTGCCAGCAGTACCCGGACGGGGCCCTACGAGCAGTACTTC
TRBV6-5	TRBJ2-1	-	TRBD1	CASSYSGGQGVHEQFF	TGTGCCAGCAGTTACTCGGGGGGACAGGGTGTTCATGAGCAGTTCTTC
TRBV5-1	TRBJ2-2	-	TRBD2	CASSDRTSLGGELFF	TGCGCCAGCAGCGATAGGACTAGCCTGGGCGGGGAGCTGTTTTTT
TRBV10-3	TRBJ2-7	-	TRBD2	CAISQGLAGAYEQYF	TGTGCCATCAGTCAAGGGCTAGCGGGAGCGTACGAGCAGTACTTC
TRBV5-1	TRBJ2-1	few	TRBD1	CASYRGRDNEQFF	TGCGCCAGCTACAGGGGAAGAGACAATGAGCAGTTCTTC
TRBV5-6	TRBJ2-3	-	TRBD2	CASRLGTTRHPDTQYF	TGTGCCAGCAGACTCGGGACTACTCGGCACCCAGATACGCAGTATTTT
TRBV11-2	TRBJ2-1	-	-	CASSPPGPTEQFF	TGTGCCAGCAGCCCACCGGGCCCCACCGAGCAGTTCTTC
TRBV15	TRBJ2-7	-	-	CATARGGYEQYF	TGTGCCACCGCCAGGGGCGGATACGAGCAGTACTTC
TRBV12-3/TRBV12-4	TRBJ1-5	once	-	CASSSHRDLYSNQPQHF	TGTGCCAGCAGTTCCCACAGGGACCTCTATAGCAATCAGCCCCAGCATTTT
TRBV5-1	TRBJ2-7	few	-	CASSLDVTYEQYF	TGCGCCAGCAGCTTGGACGTAACCTACGAGCAGTACTTC
TRBV12-3/TRBV12-4	TRBJ2-5	-	-	CASKRQAATGETQYF	TGTGCCAGCAAAAGACAAGCGGCGACGGGGGAGACCCAGTACTTC
TRBV12-3/TRBV12-4	TRBJ2-6	-	TRBD1	CASSRDSSGANVLTF	TGTGCCAGCAGTAGGGACAGCTCTGGGGCCAACGTCCTGACTTTC
TRBV20-1	TRBJ2-1	few	TRBD2	CSARVGSGNYNEQFF	TGCAGTGCTAGAGTAGGTAGCGGGAACTACAATGAGCAGTTCTTC
TRBV20-1	TRBJ2-3	-	-	CSAPPRGAADTQYF	TGCAGTGCTCCTCCCCGGGGGGCGGCAGATACGCAGTATTTT
TRBV5-1	TRBJ2-5	-	TRBD2	CASSTALAAGGDQYF	TGCGCCAGCAGTACCGCCTTAGCGGCCGGGGGGGACCAGTACTTC
TRBV5-1	TRBJ1-2	-	-	CASSSPDRGLDYGYTF	TGCGCCAGCAGCTCACCTGATCGAGGGTTGGACTATGGCTACACCTTC
TRBV29-1	TRBJ2-3	few	TRBD2	CSVLGGRGTDTQYF	TGCAGCGTACTGGGCGGGAGAGGGACAGATACGCAGTATTTT
TRBV20-1	TRBJ2-3	-	-	CTLLRTDTQYF	TGCACCCTACTTAGAACAGATACGCAGTATTTT
TRBV5-1	TRBJ2-5	-	TRBD2	CASSFRLAGNQETQYF	TGCGCCAGCAGCTTCCGACTAGCGGGAAACCAAGAGACCCAGTACTTC
TRBV20-1	TRBJ2-3	-	-	CSANLETDTQYF	TGCAGTGCCAACCTAGAAACAGATACGCAGTATTTT
TRBV20-1	TRBJ1-1	few	-	CSAREWAANTEAFF	TGCAGTGCTAGGGAGTGGGCCGCGAACACTGAAGCTTTCTTT
TRBV15	TRBJ2-2	few	TRBD2	CATSGRLAGVNTGELFF	TGTGCCACCAGCGGAAGACTAGCGGGTGTGAACACCGGGGAGCTGTTTTTT
TRBV12-3/TRBV12-4	TRBJ2-5	few	-	CASSQRNIGRETQYF	TGTGCCAGCAGTCAACGGAATATAGGGCGAGAGACCCAGTACTTC
TRBV27	TRBJ2-3	-	-	CASSLQGRLTDTQYF	TGTGCCAGCAGTTTACAGGGTCGTCTCACAGATACGCAGTATTTT
TRBV6-1	TRBJ2-1	-	TRBD2	CASSEGVAGPYNEQFF	TGTGCCAGCAGTGAAGGGGTAGCGGGCCCCTACAATGAGCAGTTCTTC
TRBV5-6	TRBJ2-1	-	-	CASSQGGQRYNEQFF	TGTGCCAGCAGCCAGGGGGGCCAGCGCTACAATGAGCAGTTCTTC
TRBV28	TRBJ2-7	few	-	CASGTLPSHEQYF	TGTGCCAGCGGCACCCTGCCGTCCCACGAGCAGTACTTC
TRBV20-1	TRBJ2-7	-	-	CSARIAWPYEQYF	TGCAGTGCTAGAATAGCATGGCCCTACGAGCAGTACTTC
TRBV6-1	TRBJ1-2	few	-	CASSDTGKYGYTF	TGTGCCAGCAGTGACACGGGAAAATATGGCTACACCTTC
TRBV7-8	TRBJ2-5	-	-	CASSLPGAPQETQYF	TGTGCCAGCAGCTTACCAGGGGCCCCCCAAGAGACCCAGTACTTC
TRBV9	TRBJ2-3	-	-	CASSYGLTRASTDTQYF	TGTGCCAGCAGCTACGGCCTGACTCGTGCTAGCACAGATACGCAGTATTTT
TRBV5-6	TRBJ2-3	-	TRBD2	CASSGTSVVF	TGTGCCAGCTCGGGGACTAGCGTGGTATTT
TRBV12-3/TRBV12-4	TRBJ1-3	few	-	CASSYFGGLDTIYF	TGTGCCAGCAGTTATTTCGGTGGACTCGACACCATATATTTT
TRBV20-1	TRBJ2-2	-	-	CSAEGPLNTGELFF	TGCAGTGCCGAGGGGCCTCTGAACACCGGGGAGCTGTTTTTT
TRBV18	TRBJ1-3	-	-	CASSPAEGNTIYF	TGTGCCAGCTCACCAGCGGAGGGAAACACCATATATTTT
TRBV5-1	TRBJ2-7	-	TRBD2	CASSVPLAGGPSEQYF	TGCGCCAGCAGCGTCCCACTAGCGGGAGGGCCCTCCGAGCAGTACTTC
TRBV19	TRBJ2-7	few	-	CASSIDGPAGEQYF	TGTGCCAGTAGTATAGACGGTCCCGCCGGAGAGCAGTACTTC
TRBV5-5	TRBJ1-4	-	-	CASSLRGGEKLFF	TGTGCCAGCAGCTTACGAGGGGGTGAAAAACTGTTTTTT
TRBV5-1	TRBJ1-1	few	TRBD1	CASSFGDRAVPEAFF	TGCGCCAGCAGCTTCGGGGACAGGGCGGTTCCTGAAGCTTTCTTT
TRBV18	TRBJ2-1	-	TRBD1	CASSPQGRQGGNEQFF	TGTGCCAGCTCACCACAGGGCCGACAGGGGGGGAATGAGCAGTTCTTC
TRBV5-1	TRBJ2-5	few	-	CASSLGASETQYF	TGCGCCAGCAGCTTGGGGGCGTCAGAGACCCAGTACTTC
TRBV27	TRBJ2-7	-	-	CASSLLGYGAEQYF	TGTGCCAGCAGTTTACTAGGATATGGGGCCGAGCAGTACTTC
TRBV29-1	TRBJ2-1	-	TRBD2	CSVEDLRGGPSYNEQFF	TGCAGCGTTGAAGATCTTAGGGGAGGGCCATCCTACAATGAGCAGTTCTTC